These T cell receptor beta chains were read from a single sample in a study of CD8 T cells in ankylosing spondylitis. MiXCR, applied by TCRdb to the 5' RACE reads, yields one record per CDR3 protein. The sample holds 270,000 or so distinct CDR3 sequences; roughly 18% are singletons and the top ten take less than 35%. Source material: blood, either unsorted or a sorted T cell fraction (not recorded which). The receptors originated from a male donor with ankylosing spondylitis or in good health (not recorded which). Each CDR3 is given with its conserved first and last residue. D genes are given only for firm matches. Rows may omit the clone size; those that give it use once, few, many or a size class.

TRBJ2-1 . few TRBV4-1 CASSQVEQGSSYNEQFF TGCGCCAGCAGCCAAGTGGAACAGGGATCCTCCTACAATGAGCAGTTCTTC
TRBJ2-7 . . TRBV7-2 CASSPLGYTSTTEQYF TGTGCCAGCAGCCCCCTCGGATACACCTCTACTACCGAGCAGTACTTC
TRBJ2-7 . many TRBV20-1 CSARDLSLEAYEQYF TGCAGTGCTAGAGATTTGAGCCTAGAAGCCTACGAGCAGTACTTC
TRBJ2-5 . . TRBV10-2 CASSEGKGGNWF TGCGCCAGCAGTGAGGGGAAGGGCGGGAATTGGTTC
TRBJ2-2 . many TRBV6-4 CATSDANTGELFF TGTGCCACCTCAGACGCGAACACCGGGGAGCTGTTTTTT
TRBJ2-5 . . TRBV4-3 CASSQDLAGPLRETQYF TGCGCCAGCAGCCAAGATCTGGCGGGGCCCCTCCGAGAGACCCAGTACTTC
TRBJ2-7 . . TRBV21-1 CASSKPILAGRYEQYF TGTGCCAGCAGCAAACCCATACTAGCGGGACGCTACGAGCAGTACTTC
TRBJ2-7 . few TRBV29-1 CSVARDAYEQYF TGCAGCGTTGCCAGGGACGCCTACGAGCAGTACTTC
TRBJ2-5 . few TRBV29-1 CSVAGGPTGGAQETQYF TGCAGCGTGGCAGGAGGGCCGACTGGCGGGGCGCAAGAGACCCAGTACTTC
TRBJ1-1 . . TRBV20-1 CSARARQSLNSEAFF TGCAGTGCTAGAGCGAGACAGAGTTTGAACTCTGAAGCTTTCTTT
TRBJ2-1 . . TRBV10-3 CAISDPNWGEDNEQFF TGTGCCATCAGTGATCCTAATTGGGGCGAGGACAATGAGCAGTTCTTC
TRBJ2-3 TRBD1 . TRBV29-1 CSIQTGLSDTQYF TGCAGCATACAGACAGGGCTATCCGATACGCAGTATTTT
TRBJ2-1 . few TRBV29-1 CSVDKGPEQFF TGCAGCGTTGATAAGGGACCGGAGCAGTTCTTC
TRBJ2-7 . few TRBV3-1 CASRHEGEQYF TGTGCCAGCAGACACGAGGGCGAGCAGTACTTC
TRBJ1-1 . . TRBV12-5 CASGPPFLTEAFF TGTGCTAGTGGTCCTCCGTTTCTGACTGAAGCTTTCTTT
TRBJ2-7 TRBD2 few TRBV28 CASRSLAGLYEQYF TGTGCCAGCAGATCACTAGCGGGACTCTACGAGCAGTACTTC
TRBJ2-7 . . TRBV4-1 CASSQPHLSHEQYF TGCGCCAGCAGCCAACCCCATTTGTCCCACGAGCAGTACTTC
TRBJ2-2 . few TRBV6-2/TRBV6-3 CASSYHSSNTGELFF TGTGCCAGCAGTTACCACAGTTCGAACACCGGGGAGCTGTTTTTT
TRBJ1-6 . few TRBV7-9 CASTQTLTGSPLHF TGTGCCAGCACCCAGACACTCACAGGTTCACCCCTCCACTTT
TRBJ2-4 . . TRBV4-1 CASSQSPRGGNIQYF TGCGCCAGCAGCCAATCCCCGCGAGGGGGGAACATTCAGTACTTC